These T cell receptor beta chains were read from a single sample in a study of molecular identifiers for immune sequencing clone quantification. TCRdb fed the PCR reads into MiXCR, producing one record per CDR3 protein. The table has some 320,000 distinct CDR3 sequences, about a fifth seen once. The sequenced material came from naive CD8+ T cells from blood, with Jurkat cell RNA spiked in. The receptors shown here come from a human donor in good health. Some libraries in this study had Jurkat cell RNA spiked in. Each CDR3 is given with its conserved first and last residue. The D gene is left open where the match is weak. Rows give clone size only sometimes, using once, few, many, or a class for an expanded clone.

v_call,d_call,j_call,cdr3_length,clone_size,cdr3_nt,cdr3_aa
TRBV7-9,-,TRBJ2-3,17,many,TGTGCCAGCAGCTTAGTGTTAGCGATATCAAACAGGGATACGCAGTATTTT,CASSLVLAISNRDTQYF
TRBV6-1,-,TRBJ1-2,15,-,TGTGCCAGCAGTGAGGGGGGAGACAATAACTATGGCTACACCTTC,CASSEGGDNNYGYTF
TRBV12-3/TRBV12-4,-,TRBJ1-1,14,-,TGTGCCAGCAGTTTAGCTGCGGGTACCACTGAAGCTTTCTTT,CASSLAAGTTEAFF
TRBV5-6,-,TRBJ2-7,12,many,TGTGCCAGCAGCGACCGCGCCCCCGAGCAGTACTTC,CASSDRAPEQYF
TRBV2,TRBD2,TRBJ2-5,15,few,TGTGCCAGCAGTGAAGCATCACTAGCGAAGGCGACCCAGTACTTC,CASSEASLAKATQYF
TRBV6-2/TRBV6-3,-,TRBJ2-7,14,-,TGTGCCAGCAGTTCCGGTCTGAACTCCTACGAGCAGTACTTC,CASSSGLNSYEQYF
TRBV25-1,TRBD1,TRBJ2-1,12,-,TGTGCCAGCTGGGACAGGCCCAATGAGCAGTTCTTC,CASWDRPNEQFF
TRBV29-1,TRBD2,TRBJ2-7,14,-,TGCAGCGTTGAGAGCGGGAGGTCCTCCTACGAGCAGTACTTC,CSVESGRSSYEQYF
TRBV5-5,-,TRBJ1-2,14,few,TGTGCCAGCAGCTTGTTGGGGGAAAACAATGGCTACACCTTC,CASSLLGENNGYTF
TRBV6-2/TRBV6-3,-,TRBJ1-5,20,-,TGTGCCAGCAGTCAAGGATTAAAGGGGAATCGGGGCTCAACGCATCAGCCCCAGCATTTT,CASSQGLKGNRGSTHQPQHF
TRBV6-7,TRBD1,TRBJ1-1,19,many,TGTGCCAGCAGACTTACTCGTTGCGTTCAGGGGGCCTTGAACACTGAAGCTTTCTTT,CASRLTRCVQGALNTEAFF
TRBV6-5,-,TRBJ2-7,13,many,TGTGCCAGCAGCCCTAGGGTAGGTCGCGAGCAGTACTTC,CASSPRVGREQYF
TRBV30,TRBD1,TRBJ2-5,14,few,TGTGCCAGGGGAGGGGACAGGGGGCGAGTTGACCAGTACTTC,CARGGDRGRVDQYF
TRBV20-1,TRBD1,TRBJ2-7,17,many,TGCAGTGCTAGAGATAACCGACAGGGAGCATATGTCTACGAGCAGTACTTC,CSARDNRQGAYVYEQYF
TRBV28,-,TRBJ1-5,13,many,TGTGCCAGCAGTTTTGGTTTGAATCAGCCCCAGCATTTT,CASSFGLNQPQHF
TRBV6-2/TRBV6-3,-,TRBJ2-7,13,-,TGTGCCAGCGGCCGGGACTTCTCCTACGAGCAGTACTTC,CASGRDFSYEQYF
TRBV11-2,TRBD2,TRBJ2-3,15,many,TGTGCCAGCAGCTCGGAGCGGGGGTACACAGATACGCAGTATTTT,CASSSERGYTDTQYF
TRBV7-2,TRBD2,TRBJ2-1,15,-,TGTGCCAGCAGTCAAACCGGGACTAGCGGTAATGAGCAGTTCTTC,CASSQTGTSGNEQFF
TRBV14,-,TRBJ2-5,13,many,TGTGCCAGCAGCCCTCCAGCAGAAGAGACCCAGTACTTC,CASSPPAEETQYF
TRBV7-9,TRBD2,TRBJ2-3,16,few,TGTGCCAGCAGCGCGACCGGACTAGCCAGCACAGATACGCAGTATTTT,CASSATGLASTDTQYF
TRBV6-1,TRBD1,TRBJ2-4,17,many,TGTGCCAGCAGTATTTCAGGGGGCGGAGGGCCCAAAAACATTCAGTACTTC,CASSISGGGGPKNIQYF
TRBV28,TRBD1,TRBJ2-7,16,many,TGTGCCAGCAGCCCGGACAGGACGCTAGGTATTGACGAGCAGTACTTC,CASSPDRTLGIDEQYF